These T cell receptor beta chains were read from a single sample in a study of T cell clonotyping in hematopoietic cell transplantation. The assay was immunoSEQ multiplex PCR, and TCRdb's table has in-frame clones only and misses some. The repertoire holds 15,000 to 20,000 clones, with around 85% as singletons. Specimen: peripheral blood mononuclear cells. These receptors all come from a man aged 60 to 69 in good health. Some clones in this sample may be carry-over from other donors' samples. CDR3s include the opening cysteine and the closing phenylalanine or tryptophan. The order of the fields is V gene, J gene, D gene, clone size, CDR3 DNA, CDR3 protein. A D gene is named only where the DNA matches it firmly. A row's size may be missing; if present it is once, few, many or a size class.

TRBV5-4	TRBJ2-2	TRBD2	few	TGTGCCAGCAGCTTCGGCGGGGGGCAGAACACCGGGGAGCTGTTTTTT	CASSFGGGQNTGELFF
TRBV6-5	TRBJ2-7	.	.	TGTGCCAGCAAGGGGACGGAGACCTACGAGCAGTACTTC	CASKGTETYEQYF
TRBV5-4	TRBJ2-7	.	.	TGTGCCAGCAGCTTGCCAACAGGGCGGAACGAGCAGTACTTC	CASSLPTGRNEQYF
TRBV29-1	TRBJ2-7	TRBD1	.	TGCAGCGTTCGGGCAGGGGGCAACGAGCAGTACTTC	CSVRAGGNEQYF
TRBV6-5	TRBJ1-5	.	.	TGTGCCAGCAGTTACTCTTTTAATCAGCCCCAGCATTTT	CASSYSFNQPQHF
TRBV6-5	TRBJ2-5	.	.	TGTGCCAGCAGTTCATTAGGAGAGACCCAGTACTTC	CASSSLGETQYF
TRBV6-5	TRBJ1-1	.	few	TGTGCCAGCAGTTCCGGTGGCACTGAAGCTTTCTTT	CASSSGGTEAFF
TRBV30	TRBJ2-6	.	.	TGTGCCTGGAAGGTTAACTCTGGGGCCAACGTCCTGACTTTC	CAWKVNSGANVLTF
TRBV5-6	TRBJ1-2	TRBD1	few	TGTGCCAGCAGCTTGGTATTTCAGGGGGACGGCTACACCTTC	CASSLVFQGDGYTF
TRBV2	TRBJ1-1	.	.	TGTGCCAGCAGGTCTACAGGGCGAGAGGCTTTCTTT	CASRSTGREAFF
TRBV7-8	TRBJ1-1	.	.	TGTGCCAGCAGCTTAGGGGTAATAGGGAACACTGAAGCTTTCTTT	CASSLGVIGNTEAFF
TRBV6-1	TRBJ2-7	.	.	TGTGCCAGCAGTGAGCGGGTCCGATCCTACGAGCAGTACTTC	CASSERVRSYEQYF
TRBV28	TRBJ2-1	.	.	TGTGCCAGCACAGTTAAGGGCAATGAGCAGTTCTTC	CASTVKGNEQFF
TRBV9	TRBJ1-3	TRBD1	.	TGTGCCAGTTACCCGGGACAGGGGGCGCCTTCCGGAAACACCATATATTTT	CASYPGQGAPSGNTIYF
TRBV5-4	TRBJ2-7	.	.	TGTGCCAGCAGCCCCGGGATAGACTACGAGCAGTACTTC	CASSPGIDYEQYF
TRBV5-1	TRBJ1-1	TRBD1	.	TGCGCCAGCAGCGAGACAGGGTGGAGCACTGAAGCTTTCTTT	CASSETGWSTEAFF
TRBV5-6	TRBJ1-5	TRBD1	.	TGTGCCAGCAGCTTGGGGGACAGGATTCAGCCCCAGCATTTT	CASSLGDRIQPQHF
TRBV2	TRBJ2-7	.	.	TGTGCCAGCGGGAGAAGGTTCCACGAGCAGTACTTC	CASGRRFHEQYF
TRBV6-5	TRBJ1-3	.	.	TGTGCCAGCAGTTACTCCAGGGCGACCGGAAACACCATATATTTT	CASSYSRATGNTIYF
TRBV5-5	TRBJ2-7	TRBD1	.	TGTGCCAGCGGAGGGACAGGGGTGACCCACGAGCAGTACTTC	CASGGTGVTHEQYF
TRBV5-1	TRBJ2-5	.	.	TGCGCCAGCAGCCCTACCGGAGAGACCCAGTACTTC	CASSPTGETQYF
TRBV5-1	TRBJ1-2	.	.	TGCGCCAGCAGGCTGGACCCCCCTAACTATGGCTACACCTTC	CASRLDPPNYGYTF
TRBV4-1	TRBJ2-7	TRBD1	few	TGCGCCAGCAGCCAAGGACAGGGTGGCACCTACGAGCAGTACTTC	CASSQGQGGTYEQYF
TRBV30	TRBJ2-6	TRBD1	.	TGTGCCTGGGCCGACAGGGCCCCAATCTCTGGGGCCAACGTCCTGACTTTC	CAWADRAPISGANVLTF